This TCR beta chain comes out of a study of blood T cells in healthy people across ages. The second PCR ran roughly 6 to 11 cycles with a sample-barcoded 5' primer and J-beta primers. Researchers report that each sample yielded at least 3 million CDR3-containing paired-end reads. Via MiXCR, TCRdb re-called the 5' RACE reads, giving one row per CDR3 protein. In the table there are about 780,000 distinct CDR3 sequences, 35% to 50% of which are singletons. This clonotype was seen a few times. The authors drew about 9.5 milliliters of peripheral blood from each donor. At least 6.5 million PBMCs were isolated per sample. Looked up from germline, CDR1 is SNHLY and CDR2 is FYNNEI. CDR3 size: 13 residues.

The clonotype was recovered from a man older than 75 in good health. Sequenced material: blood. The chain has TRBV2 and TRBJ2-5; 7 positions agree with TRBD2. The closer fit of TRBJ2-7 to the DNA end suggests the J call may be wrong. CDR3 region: CASKWEGLAEQYF. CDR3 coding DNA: TGTGCCAGCAAGTGGGAGGGCCTCGCCGAGCAGTACTTC.